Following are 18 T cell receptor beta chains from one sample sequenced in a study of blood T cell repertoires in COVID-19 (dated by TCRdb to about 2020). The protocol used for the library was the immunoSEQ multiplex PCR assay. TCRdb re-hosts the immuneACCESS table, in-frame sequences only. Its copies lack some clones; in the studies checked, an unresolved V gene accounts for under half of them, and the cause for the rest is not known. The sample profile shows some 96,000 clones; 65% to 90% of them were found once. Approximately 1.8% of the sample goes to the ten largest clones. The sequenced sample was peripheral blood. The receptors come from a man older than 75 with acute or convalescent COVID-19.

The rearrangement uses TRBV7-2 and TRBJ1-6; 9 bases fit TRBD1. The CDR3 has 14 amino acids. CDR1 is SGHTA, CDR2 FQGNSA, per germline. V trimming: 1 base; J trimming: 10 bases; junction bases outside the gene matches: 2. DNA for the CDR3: TGTGCCAGCAGCTTAGGGACAGGGGTGTCACCCCTCCACTTT. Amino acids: CASSLGTGVSPLHF.

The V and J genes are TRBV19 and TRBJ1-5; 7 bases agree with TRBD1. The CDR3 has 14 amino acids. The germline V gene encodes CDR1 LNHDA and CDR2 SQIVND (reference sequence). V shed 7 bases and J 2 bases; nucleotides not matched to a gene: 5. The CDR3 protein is CASTRQGGNQPQHF. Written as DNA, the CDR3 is TGTGCCAGTACCAGACAGGGTGGCAATCAGCCCCAGCATTTT.

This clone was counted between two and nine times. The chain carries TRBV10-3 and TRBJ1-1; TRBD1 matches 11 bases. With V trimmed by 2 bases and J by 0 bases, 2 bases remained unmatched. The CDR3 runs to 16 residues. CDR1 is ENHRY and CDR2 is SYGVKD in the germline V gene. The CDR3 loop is CAISERTGGMNTEAFF. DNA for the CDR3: TGTGCCATCAGTGAGCGGACAGGGGGCATGAACACTGAAGCTTTCTTT.

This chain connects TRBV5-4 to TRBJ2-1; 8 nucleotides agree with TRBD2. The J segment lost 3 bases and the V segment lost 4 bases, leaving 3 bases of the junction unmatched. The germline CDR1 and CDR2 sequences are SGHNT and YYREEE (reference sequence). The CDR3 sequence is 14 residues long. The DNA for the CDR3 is TGTGCCAGCAGCCGGGAGGGAGGCTACAATGAGCAGTTCTTC. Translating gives CASSREGGYNEQFF.

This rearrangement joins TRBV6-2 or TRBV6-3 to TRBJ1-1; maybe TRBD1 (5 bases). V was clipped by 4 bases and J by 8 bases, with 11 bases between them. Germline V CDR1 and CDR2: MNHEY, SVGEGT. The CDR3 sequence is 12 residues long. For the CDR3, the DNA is TGTGCCAGCAGTTTCCCCGACAGAGAAGCTTTCTTT. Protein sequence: CASSFPDREAFF.

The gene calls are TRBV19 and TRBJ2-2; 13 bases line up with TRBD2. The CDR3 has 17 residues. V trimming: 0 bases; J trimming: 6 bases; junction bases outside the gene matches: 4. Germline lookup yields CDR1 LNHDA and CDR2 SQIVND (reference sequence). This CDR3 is CASSIEWGLAGPGELFF. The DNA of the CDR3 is TGTGCCAGTAGTATAGAGTGGGGACTAGCGGGACCCGGGGAGCTGTTTTTT.

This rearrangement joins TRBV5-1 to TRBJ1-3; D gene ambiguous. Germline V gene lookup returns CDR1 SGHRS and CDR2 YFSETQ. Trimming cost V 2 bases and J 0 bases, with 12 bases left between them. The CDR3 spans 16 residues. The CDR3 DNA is TGCGCCAGCAGCTTAACAGCAACCTCCTCTGGAAACACCATATATTTT. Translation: CASSLTATSSGNTIYF.

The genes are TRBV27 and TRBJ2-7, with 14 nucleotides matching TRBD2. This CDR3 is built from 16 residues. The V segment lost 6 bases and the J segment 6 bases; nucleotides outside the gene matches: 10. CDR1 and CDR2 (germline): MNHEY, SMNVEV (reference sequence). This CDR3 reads CASRRLAGGPVAEQYF. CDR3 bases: TGTGCCAGCAGGAGACTAGCGGGAGGGCCGGTAGCCGAGCAGTACTTC.

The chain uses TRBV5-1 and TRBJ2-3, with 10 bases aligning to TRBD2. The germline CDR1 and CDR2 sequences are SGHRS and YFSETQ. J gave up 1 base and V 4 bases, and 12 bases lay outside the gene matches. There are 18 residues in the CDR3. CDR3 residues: CASSRAPRTSGRTDTQYF. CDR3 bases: TGCGCCAGCAGCAGAGCACCCCGGACTAGCGGACGCACAGATACGCAGTATTTT.

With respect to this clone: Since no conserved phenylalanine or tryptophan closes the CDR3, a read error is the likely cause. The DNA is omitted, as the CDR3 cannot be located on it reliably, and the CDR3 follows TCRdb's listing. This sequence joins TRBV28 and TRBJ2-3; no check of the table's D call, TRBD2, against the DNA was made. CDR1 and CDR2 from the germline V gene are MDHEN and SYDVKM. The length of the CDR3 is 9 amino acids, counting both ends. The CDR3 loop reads CASSFNSVL.

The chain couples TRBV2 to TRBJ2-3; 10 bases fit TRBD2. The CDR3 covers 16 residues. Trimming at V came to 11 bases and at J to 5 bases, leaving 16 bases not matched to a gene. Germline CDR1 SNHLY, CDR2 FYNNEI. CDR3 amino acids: CAATGTSANLGDTQYF. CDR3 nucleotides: TGTGCCGCAACCGGGACTAGCGCCAATCTTGGAGATACGCAGTATTTT.

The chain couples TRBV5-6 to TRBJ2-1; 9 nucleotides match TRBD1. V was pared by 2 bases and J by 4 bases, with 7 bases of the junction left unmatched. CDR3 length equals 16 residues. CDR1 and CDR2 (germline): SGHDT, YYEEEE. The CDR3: CASSLPGQGLYNEQFF. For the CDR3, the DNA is TGTGCCAGCAGCTTACCAGGACAGGGGCTGTACAATGAGCAGTTCTTC.

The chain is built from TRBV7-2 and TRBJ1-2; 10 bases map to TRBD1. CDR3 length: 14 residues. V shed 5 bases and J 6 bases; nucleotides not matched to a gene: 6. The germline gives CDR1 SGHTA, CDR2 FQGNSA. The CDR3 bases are TGTGCCAGCAGCCTGGGACAGGGGCACGATGGCTACACCTTC. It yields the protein CASSLGQGHDGYTF.

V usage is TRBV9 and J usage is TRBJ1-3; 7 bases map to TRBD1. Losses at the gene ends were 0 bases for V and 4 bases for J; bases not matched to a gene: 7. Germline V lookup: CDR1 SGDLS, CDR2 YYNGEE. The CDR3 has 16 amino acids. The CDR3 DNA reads TGTGCCAGCAGCGTAGATGGTCTCAGGGGGGGAAACACCATATATTTT. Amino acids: CASSVDGLRGGNTIYF.

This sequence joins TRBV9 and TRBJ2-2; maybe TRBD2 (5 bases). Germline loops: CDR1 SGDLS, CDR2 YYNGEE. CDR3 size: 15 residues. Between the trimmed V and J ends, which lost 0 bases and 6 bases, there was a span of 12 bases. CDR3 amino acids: CASSVAGNRAGELFF. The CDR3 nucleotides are TGTGCCAGCAGCGTAGCGGGGAATAGGGCCGGGGAGCTGTTTTTT.

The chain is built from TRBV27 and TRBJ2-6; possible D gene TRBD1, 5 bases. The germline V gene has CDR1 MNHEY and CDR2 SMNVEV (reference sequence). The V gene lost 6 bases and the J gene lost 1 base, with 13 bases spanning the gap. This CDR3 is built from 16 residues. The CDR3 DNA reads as TGTGCCAGCAGCCGTCAGGGTAATTCTGGGGCCAACGTCCTGACTTTC. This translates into CASSRQGNSGANVLTF.

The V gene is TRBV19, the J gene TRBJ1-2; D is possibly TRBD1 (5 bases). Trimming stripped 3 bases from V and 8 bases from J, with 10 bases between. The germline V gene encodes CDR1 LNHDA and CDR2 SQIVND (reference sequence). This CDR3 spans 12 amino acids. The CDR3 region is CASSMTAGGYTF. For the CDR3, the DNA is TGTGCCAGTAGTATGACAGCGGGGGGCTACACCTTC.

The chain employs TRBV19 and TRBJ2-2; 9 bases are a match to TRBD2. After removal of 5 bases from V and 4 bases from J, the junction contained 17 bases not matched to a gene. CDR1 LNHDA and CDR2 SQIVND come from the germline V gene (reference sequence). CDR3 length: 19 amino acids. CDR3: CASSRTNPLAGRVTGELFF. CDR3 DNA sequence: TGTGCCAGTAGTCGGACAAATCCCCTAGCGGGACGAGTCACCGGGGAGCTGTTTTTT.